These 29 T cell receptor beta chains were sequenced from one sample in a study of cytomegalovirus exposure and HLA in healthy donors. 13 Jbeta primers and 60 Vbeta primers were used for the PCR. This table comes from immunoSEQ multiplex PCR, and its TCRdb copy is limited to in-frame clones, with some not included. The table includes some 170,000 clones, roughly 79% detected once. Input material: PBMCs. Receptors were obtained from a woman in her thirties or forties in good health and CMV-seronegative.

The chain joins TRBV28 to TRBJ1-4; 8 positions agree with TRBD1. Germline CDR1 and CDR2: MDHEN and SYDVKM. The CDR3 is 14 amino acids. The V and J ends lost 5 bases and 7 bases, in that order; junction bases with no gene match: 6. The CDR3 bases are TGTGCCAGCAGTCTTGACCAGGGGGCTGAAAAACTGTTTTTT. It yields the protein CASSLDQGAEKLFF. Full variable domain (remainder filled in from reference TRBV28 and TRBJ1-4): DVKVTQSSRYLVKRTGEKVFLECVQDMDHENMFWYRQDPGLGLRLIYFSYDVKMKEKGDIPEGYSVSREKKERFSLILESASTNQTSMYLCASSLDQGAEKLFFGSGTQLSVL.

The chain employs TRBV6-1 and TRBJ2-3; 9 bases are a match to TRBD2. V lost 1 base and J lost 2; bases outside the gene matches: 4. The CDR3 contains 16 residues. Per the germline V gene, CDR1 is MNHNS and CDR2 is SASEGT. The CDR3: CASSEVAGVFTDTQYF. The CDR3 bases are TGTGCCAGCAGTGAAGTAGCGGGGGTTTTCACAGATACGCAGTATTTT.

This clone was seen only a few times. This rearrangement joins TRBV2 to TRBJ1-4; D possibly corresponds to TRBD1 (6 bases). V dropped 7 bases and J dropped 5 bases, with 17 bases sitting between them. Germline-derived CDR1 and CDR2 are SNHLY and FYNNEI. The CDR3 totals 15 residues. CDR3 residues: CASTETGLGNEKLFF. The CDR3 DNA reads TGTGCCAGCACAGAAACAGGGTTAGGGAATGAAAAACTGTTTTTT.

The V and J genes are TRBV2 and TRBJ2-5; D is perhaps TRBD1 (6 bases). Germline CDR1 reads SNHLY; CDR2 reads FYNNEI. This CDR3 has 14 amino acids. V was clipped by 4 bases and J by 5 bases, with 14 bases between them. The CDR3: CASSVEQGRETQYF. CDR3 nucleotide sequence: TGTGCCAGCAGTGTGGAACAGGGTAGGGAGACCCAGTACTTC.

CDR3 region: CASSVALGHLLSSGANVLTF. The CDR3 region has the DNA TGTGCCAGCAGCGTAGCTCTTGGACACCTCCTGTCCTCTGGGGCCAACGTCCTGACTTTC. The chain employs TRBV9 and TRBJ2-6, with a tentative D call TRBD1 (5 bases). V was clipped by 0 bases and J by 0 bases, with 19 bases between them. The CDR3 is 20 amino acids. CDR1 and CDR2 from the germline V gene are SGDLS and YYNGEE.

The chain employs TRBV2 and TRBJ2-7; 7 bases fit TRBD2. After removal of 5 bases from V and 5 bases from J, the junction contained 6 bases not matched to a gene. The CDR3 is 13 residues long. Per germline, CDR1 SNHLY and CDR2 FYNNEI. CDR3 coding DNA: TGTGCCAGCAGTAGGAGCGGGGCGCACGAGCAGTACTTC. It encodes CASSRSGAHEQYF.

The V call is TRBV5-6, the J call TRBJ1-3; D perhaps matches TRBD1 (6 bases). Germline CDR1 and CDR2: SGHDT and YYEEEE. V was shortened by 5 bases and J by 2 bases, with 11 bases between the two germline ends. CDR3 length: 14 residues. CDR3 amino acids: CASSLTGAGNTIYF. In nucleotides, the CDR3 is TGTGCCAGCAGTCTGACAGGAGCTGGAAACACCATATATTTT.

The rearrangement uses TRBV11-2 and TRBJ2-2; D perhaps matches TRBD2 (6 bases). Germline CDR1 and CDR2: SGHAT and FQNNGV. This CDR3 is 16 amino acids long. With 0 bases removed from V and 0 bases from J, the gap between germline ends came to 8 bases. CDR3 residues: CASSLEAGSNTGELFF. The DNA for the CDR3 is TGTGCCAGCAGCTTAGAGGCGGGATCGAACACCGGGGAGCTGTTTTTT.

The chain employs TRBV2 and TRBJ2-7, with a possible D match to TRBD1 (8 bases). The V gene's germline CDR1 is SNHLY and CDR2 FYNNEI. This CDR3 has 15 amino acids. The V end lost 6 bases, the J end lost 2 bases, and 17 bases lay between the germline ends. CDR3 sequence: CASRDREGKTYEQYF. CDR3 bases: TGTGCCAGCAGGGACAGGGAGGGAAAAACCTACGAGCAGTACTTC.

The chain combines TRBV5-1 with TRBJ1-1; no clear D gene. Germline CDR1 is SGHRS and CDR2 is YFSETQ. The CDR3 spans 13 residues. V gave up 1 base and J gave up 1 base, with 5 bases separating them. In DNA, the CDR3 is TGCGCCAGCAGCTTGCGACAGAACACTGAAGCTTTCTTT. Amino acids: CASSLRQNTEAFF.

This clone was seen only a few times. The chain employs TRBV5-1 and TRBJ2-5; TRBD2 matches 7 bases. The CDR3 extends over 15 amino acids. J was trimmed by 3 bases and V by 0 bases; bases with no gene match: 5. The germline V gene encodes CDR1 SGHRS and CDR2 YFSETQ. The CDR3 region is CASSLGGRSEETQYF. The CDR3 DNA reads as TGCGCCAGCAGCTTGGGCGGGAGAAGTGAAGAGACCCAGTACTTC.

The CDR3 sequence: CASSRNGGGGYTF. CDR3 coding DNA: TGTGCCAGCAGCCGAAACGGGGGGGGCGGCTACACCTTC. The J gene is TRBJ1-2, the V gene TRBV11-2, with D possibly matching TRBD1 (6 bases). Per the germline V gene, CDR1 is SGHAT and CDR2 is FQNNGV. V lost 5 bases and J lost 8, with 15 bases in between. The CDR3 consists of 13 residues. Using reference TRBV11-2 and TRBJ1-2 for the parts outside the CDR3, the full variable domain is EAGVAQSPRYKIIEKRQSVAFWCNPISGHATLYWYQQILGQGPKLLIQFQNNGVVDDSQLPKDRFSAERLKGVDSTLKIQPAKLEDSAVYLCASSRNGGGGYTFGSGTRLTVV.

J is TRBJ2-3 and V is TRBV14; 7 bases are a match to TRBD1. The CDR3 is made up of 16 amino acids. With 1 base clipped from V and 5 bases from J, the junction kept 9 bases outside the gene matches. The germline V gene encodes CDR1 SGHDN and CDR2 FVKESK. The CDR3 is CASSQGPGGGGDTQYF. In DNA, the CDR3 is TGTGCCAGCAGCCAAGGACCAGGGGGTGGTGGAGATACGCAGTATTTT.

The rearrangement links TRBV2 to TRBJ2-7; 9 bases fit TRBD1. The CDR3 length is 15 residues. V gave up 6 bases and J gave up 2 bases; unmatched junction bases: 8. Germline V CDR1 and CDR2: SNHLY, FYNNEI. CDR3 in amino acids: CASRAGTGPTYEQYF. The CDR3 DNA reads TGTGCCAGCAGGGCCGGGACAGGGCCTACCTACGAGCAGTACTTC.

The chain couples TRBV14 to TRBJ2-1; TRBD2 agrees at 8 bases. CDR3 length: 15 amino acids. Germline CDR1 and CDR2: SGHDN and FVKESK. V shed 4 bases and J 8 bases; nucleotides not matched to a gene: 10. The CDR3 coding sequence is TGTGCCAGCAGCCCGCTTACGGTAGCGGGACATGAGCAGTTCTTC. Translating gives CASSPLTVAGHEQFF. The full variable domain, completed using reference TRBV14 and TRBJ2-1, is EAGVTQFPSHSVIEKGQTVTLRCDPISGHDNLYWYRRVMGKEIKFLLHFVKESKQDESGMPNNRFLAERTGGTYSTLKVQPAELEDSGVYFCASSPLTVAGHEQFFGPGTRLTVL.

The genes are TRBV19 and TRBJ1-2, with TRBD1 matching 8 bases. With V trimmed by 9 bases and J by 2 bases, 14 bases remained unmatched. Germline values: CDR1 LNHDA, CDR2 SQIVND (reference sequence). This CDR3 has 16 residues. CDR3 in amino acids: CASQGALGAFNYGYTF. DNA of the CDR3: TGTGCCAGCCAGGGGGCCCTGGGAGCGTTCAACTATGGCTACACCTTC. Together with reference TRBV19 and TRBJ1-2, the CDR3 gives the full variable domain: DGGITQSPKYLFRKEGQNVTLSCEQNLNHDAMYWYRQDPGQGLRLIYYSQIVNDFQKGDIAEGYSVSREKKESFPLTVTSAQKNPTAFYLCASQGALGAFNYGYTFGSGTRLTVV.

The J gene is TRBJ2-1, the V gene TRBV10-3; 11 nucleotides agree with TRBD2. The CDR3 extends over 15 amino acids. CDR1 is ENHRY and CDR2 is SYGVKD in the germline V gene. V gave up 6 bases and J gave up 5 bases; unmatched junction bases: 6. The CDR3 sequence: CAIRSGLADHNEQFF. The CDR3 bases are TGTGCCATCAGGTCGGGACTAGCGGATCACAATGAGCAGTTCTTC.

The chain recombines TRBV5-6 with TRBJ2-7; the match to TRBD2 covers 8 bases. Trimming at V came to 4 bases and at J to 5 bases, leaving 5 bases not matched to a gene. CDR3 length: 13 amino acids. Germline assignment: CDR1 SGHDT and CDR2 YYEEEE. The CDR3 bases are TGTGCCAGCAGCACCAGCGGGAGCAACGAGCAGTACTTC. Protein sequence: CASSTSGSNEQYF.

This chain connects TRBV9 to TRBJ2-1; 8 positions match TRBD2. V lost 4 bases, J lost 0 bases, and 3 bases stayed unmatched. This CDR3 has 15 amino acids. CDR1 is SGDLS and CDR2 is YYNGEE in the germline V gene. The CDR3 loop reads CASSTSGSSYNEQFF. For the CDR3, the DNA is TGTGCCAGCAGCACCAGCGGGAGCTCCTACAATGAGCAGTTCTTC. The whole variable domain, remainder taken from reference TRBV9 and TRBJ2-1, is DSGVTQTPKHLITATGQRVTLRCSPRSGDLSVYWYQQSLDQGLQFLIQYYNGEERAKGNILERFSAQQFPDLHSELNLSSLELGDSALYFCASSTSGSSYNEQFFGPGTRLTVL.

This rearrangement joins TRBV7-3 to TRBJ2-3; 10 nucleotides agree with TRBD2. V lost 3 bases to trimming and J lost 6 bases; unmatched junction nucleotides: 12. Per the germline V gene, CDR1 is SGHTA and CDR2 is FQGTGA. The CDR3 has 17 amino acids. CDR3 coding DNA: TGTGCCAGCAGCTTGGCCGGGACTAGCGTCCACCTGGATACGCAGTATTTT. This encodes CASSLAGTSVHLDTQYF.

J is TRBJ2-3 and V is TRBV5-1, with 9 bases lining up with TRBD1. In germline, CDR1 is SGHRS, CDR2 YFSETQ. This CDR3 has 15 residues. Unmatched junction bases numbered 3, after V lost 4 bases and J lost 0 bases. The CDR3 loop is CASSVGQGSTDTQYF. The DNA of the CDR3 is TGCGCCAGCAGCGTGGGACAGGGAAGCACAGATACGCAGTATTTT.

The chain uses TRBV30 and TRBJ2-1; 9 nucleotides align to TRBD2. Trimming cost V 0 bases and J 8 bases; bases outside gene matches: 11. The CDR3 is 16 amino acids. The germline V gene encodes CDR1 GTSNPN and CDR2 SVGIG (reference sequence). CDR3: CAWSVTLAGFEDEQFF. CDR3 sequence (DNA): TGTGCCTGGAGTGTTACCCTAGCGGGATTTGAAGATGAGCAGTTCTTC.

The genes are TRBV29-1 and TRBJ2-1; TRBD1 matches at 10 bases. Germline V lookup: CDR1 SQVTM, CDR2 ANQGSEA. CDR3 length equals 14 residues. Germline trimming cut 4 bases from V and 7 bases from J; bases unmatched to any gene: 7. The CDR3 loop reads CSVGDRGVRNEQFF. Here the CDR3 DNA reads TGCAGCGTTGGGGACAGGGGTGTTCGGAATGAGCAGTTCTTC.

This clone was counted only a few times. This chain connects TRBV29-1 to TRBJ2-6; weak D call: TRBD2 (6 bases). Germline values: CDR1 SQVTM, CDR2 ANQGSEA. CDR3 length: 15 amino acids. The ends were cut back, 6 bases at V and 1 base at J, with 13 bases in the middle. The CDR3 DNA reads as TGCAGCGTGCGGGACGGACCTTCTGGGGCCAACGTCCTGACTTTC. It specifies CSVRDGPSGANVLTF.

In regard to this clone: At one boundary the junction diverges from the germline segment, which might be a read error. V gene TRBV29-1 combines with J gene TRBJ1-4; unclear D gene. Per germline, CDR1 SQVTM and CDR2 ANQGSEA. The CDR3 runs 9 residues. The CDR3, as DNA: TGCAGCGTTACGGTCCCGATGGTTTTT. Protein sequence: CSVTVPMVF. Combining the CDR3 with reference TRBV29-1 and TRBJ1-4 gives the whole variable domain SAVISQKPSRDICQRGTSLTIQCQVDSQVTMMFWYRQQPGQSLTLIATANQGSEATYESGFVIDKFPISRPNLTFSTLTVSNMSPEDSSIYLCSVTVPMVFGSGTQLSVL.

The rearrangement uses TRBV7-8 and TRBJ1-5, with D hard to call. This CDR3 region has 15 residues. The germline gives CDR1 SGHVS, CDR2 FQNEAQ. Deletions cut 2 bases from V and 5 bases from J, with 13 bases between. The CDR3 protein is CASSLFGSGDQPQHF. In nucleotides, the CDR3 is TGTGCCAGCAGCTTATTCGGGTCGGGAGATCAGCCCCAGCATTTT. The complete variable domain, with remaining parts taken from reference TRBV7-8 and TRBJ1-5, reads GAGVSQSPRYKVAKRGQDVALRCDPISGHVSLFWYQQALGQGPEFLTYFQNEAQLDKSGLPSDRFFAERPEGSVSTLKIQRTQQEDSAVYLCASSLFGSGDQPQHFGDGTRLSIL.

This sequence joins TRBV15 and TRBJ2-3; no firm D call. Germline assignment: CDR1 LNHNV and CDR2 YYDKDF (reference sequence). Trimming cost V 6 bases and J 7 bases, with 23 bases left between them. The CDR3 runs 16 residues. The CDR3 spells CATRGLLTARLNTQYF. As DNA, the CDR3 is TGTGCCACCAGAGGCCTTTTGACGGCTAGGTTGAATACGCAGTATTTT. The full variable domain, completed using reference TRBV15 and TRBJ2-3, is DAMVIQNPRYQVTQFGKPVTLSCSQTLNHNVMYWYQQKSSQAPKLLFHYYDKDFNNEADTPDNFQSRRPNTSFCFLDIRSPGLGDTAMYLCATRGLLTARLNTQYFGPGTRLTVL.

This clone was seen only a few times. V gene TRBV5-1 combines with J gene TRBJ2-2; D may be TRBD1 (6 bases). The V end lost 1 base, the J end lost 3 bases, and 10 bases lay between the germline ends. Germline-derived CDR1 and CDR2 are SGHRS and YFSETQ. The CDR3 spans 15 residues. CDR3 sequence: CASSLTGWDTGELFF. DNA of the CDR3: TGCGCCAGCAGCTTGACAGGGTGGGACACCGGGGAGCTGTTTTTT.

The chain links TRBV25-1 to TRBJ2-7; 9 nucleotides match TRBD1. V dropped 0 bases and J dropped 6; count of bases not matched to a gene: 6. This CDR3 region has 15 residues. Germline assignment: CDR1 MGHDK and CDR2 SYGVNS. The CDR3 spells CASSEYRGQGGEQYF. In DNA, the CDR3 is TGTGCCAGCAGTGAATATCGGGGACAGGGCGGCGAGCAGTACTTC.